This is a list of T cell receptor beta chains from one sample in a study of blood T cell repertoires in COVID-19. Clones were sequenced by immunoSEQ multiplex PCR, and TCRdb holds only the in-frame ones, with some missing. This table holds approximately 240,000 clones, approximately 80% found once. The sample was peripheral blood. These receptor sequences come from a middle-aged woman who had recovered from COVID-19. CDR3s include the opening cysteine and the closing phenylalanine or tryptophan. A D gene is named only where the DNA matches it firmly. Clone sizes are given selectively: once, few, many, or a class where the clone is expanded.

J	V	D	size	DNA	CDR3
TRBJ1-1	TRBV18	TRBD1	.	TGTGCCAGCTCACCGAACACAGGGGCCACTGAAGCTTTCTTT	CASSPNTGATEAFF
TRBJ2-5	TRBV7-9	.	.	TGTGCCAGCAGCTACGGACAGCCTCAAGAGACCCAGTACTTC	CASSYGQPQETQYF
TRBJ2-3	TRBV7-3	TRBD1	.	TGTGCCAGCAGCTCGTCCCCCGGGACAGGGGGCACGGATACGCAGTATTTT	CASSSSPGTGGTDTQYF
TRBJ1-1	TRBV7-9	.	.	TGTGCCAGCAGGGAGACAGACACTGAAGCTTTCTTT	CASRETDTEAFF
TRBJ2-7	TRBV6-5	TRBD1	.	TGTGCCAGCAGAATTGCGGGACAGGGAACCTACGAGCAGTACTTC	CASRIAGQGTYEQYF
TRBJ2-7	TRBV6-5	TRBD2	.	TGTGCCAGCAGTTACTCGTTGCGGGGGGGTTTCTACGAGCAGTACTTC	CASSYSLRGGFYEQYF
TRBJ1-1	TRBV5-6	.	.	TGTGCCAGCAGCTTGGGCGAGCTCACTGAAGCTTTCTTT	CASSLGELTEAFF
TRBJ2-5	TRBV5-1	.	once	TGCGCCAGCGCCCCGATGGACAGTCGCACAGAGACCCAGTACTTC	CASAPMDSRTETQYF
TRBJ1-3	TRBV3-1/TRBV3-2	.	.	TGTGCCAGCACCCTGGACACCTCTGGAAACACCATATATTTT	CASTLDTSGNTIYF
TRBJ2-2	TRBV7-2	.	.	TGTGCCAGCAGCCAGCAGGGAACCGGGGAGCTGTTTTTT	CASSQQGTGELFF
TRBJ2-7	TRBV6-2/TRBV6-3	TRBD1	.	TGTGCCAGCAACCCCCTGGGACAGGGGGCTTTTGAGCAGTACTTC	CASNPLGQGAFEQYF
TRBJ1-2	TRBV4-1	TRBD1	.	TGCGCCAGCAGCCAAGAAGACAGGGGAGGTGGCTACACCTTC	CASSQEDRGGGYTF
TRBJ1-5	TRBV19	.	few	TGTGCCAGTGGTCACAGAGATCAGCCCCAGCATTTT	CASGHRDQPQHF